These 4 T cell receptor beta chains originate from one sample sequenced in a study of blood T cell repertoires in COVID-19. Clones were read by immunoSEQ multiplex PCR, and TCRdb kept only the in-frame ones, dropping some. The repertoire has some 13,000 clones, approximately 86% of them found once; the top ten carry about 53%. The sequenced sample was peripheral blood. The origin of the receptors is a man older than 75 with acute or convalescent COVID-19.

CDR3: CASSPPKPTEETQYF. In DNA form, the CDR3 reads TGTGCCAGCTCACCACCGAAACCTACCGAAGAGACCCAGTACTTC. The rearrangement joins TRBV18 to TRBJ2-5; no definite D call. This CDR3 has 15 residues. Germline values: CDR1 KGHSH, CDR2 LQKENI. Trimming removed 0 bases from V and 3 bases from J, with 11 bases in between.

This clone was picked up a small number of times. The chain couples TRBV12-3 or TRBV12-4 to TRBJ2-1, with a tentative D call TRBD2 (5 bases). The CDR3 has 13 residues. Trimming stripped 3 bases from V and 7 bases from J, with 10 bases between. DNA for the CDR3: TGTGCCAGCAGTTTTGGGGAGTCAAATGAGCAGTTCTTC. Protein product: CASSFGESNEQFF.

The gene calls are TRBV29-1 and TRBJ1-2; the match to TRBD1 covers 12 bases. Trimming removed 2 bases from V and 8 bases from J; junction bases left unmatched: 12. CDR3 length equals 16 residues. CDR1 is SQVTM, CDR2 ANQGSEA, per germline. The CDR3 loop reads CSVERGTGGSSGGYTF. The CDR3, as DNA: TGCAGCGTTGAAAGGGGGACAGGGGGCTCCTCGGGAGGCTACACCTTC.

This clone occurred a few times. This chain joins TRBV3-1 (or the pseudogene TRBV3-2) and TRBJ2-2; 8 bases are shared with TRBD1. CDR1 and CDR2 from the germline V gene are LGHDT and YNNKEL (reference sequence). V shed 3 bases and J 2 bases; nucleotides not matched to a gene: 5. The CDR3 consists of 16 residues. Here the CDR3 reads CASSQVDRVNTGELFF. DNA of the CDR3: TGTGCCAGCAGCCAGGTGGACAGGGTTAACACCGGGGAGCTGTTTTTT.